These 5 T cell receptor beta chains share one sample of origin, sequenced in a study of T cell responses to AZD1222 COVID-19 vaccine. The method was immunoSEQ multiplex PCR; TCRdb's version includes in-frame clones alone and lacks a portion of them. This sample carries about 190,000 clones, roughly 91% of them seen once, and the ten largest clones take roughly 0.98%. The specimen was peripheral blood, collected on day 0 of AZD1222 vaccination. Receptor source: an adult in good health.

The chain combines TRBV19 with TRBJ2-5; 11 bases align to TRBD2. This CDR3 is 15 amino acids long. The ends lost 5 bases at V and 1 base at J; junction bases unmatched: 3. Germline loops: CDR1 LNHDA, CDR2 SQIVND (reference sequence). In DNA form, the CDR3 reads TGTGCCAGTAGTTCGGGGACTAGCGGCCAAGAGACCCAGTACTTC. It codes for CASSSGTSGQETQYF.

The CDR3 is CASSPTGLQSSGNTIYF. The CDR3 DNA is TGTGCCAGCTCACCTACTGGTCTACAGAGCTCTGGAAACACCATATATTTT. The chain has TRBV18 and TRBJ1-3; D not resolved. The V end lost 3 bases, the J end lost 0 bases, and 15 bases lay between the germline ends. This CDR3 spans 17 amino acids. CDR1 and CDR2 from the germline V gene are KGHSH and LQKENI.

The gene calls are TRBV12-3 or TRBV12-4 and TRBJ1-4, with D perhaps TRBD1 (5 bases). With 6 bases removed from V and 8 bases from J, the gap between germline ends came to 13 bases. The CDR3 extends over 13 amino acids. The CDR3, as DNA: TGTGCCAGCAGCCAGGCTGAGGGGGAAAAACTGTTTTTT. This gives the protein CASSQAEGEKLFF.

The rearrangement uses TRBV7-9 and TRBJ1-6, with D uncertain. V was shortened by 1 base and J by 7 bases, with 8 bases between the two germline ends. The CDR3 totals 14 residues. Germline-derived CDR1 and CDR2 are SEHNR and FQNEAQ (reference sequence). The CDR3 DNA sequence: TGTGCCAGCAGCTTAGGTCAGATGAATTCACCCCTCCACTTT. It translates to CASSLGQMNSPLHF.

In DNA form, the CDR3 reads TGTGCCAGCAGCCAAGTGATCGGGACAGGGGTTTTGGGGACTGAAGCTTTCTTT. Protein sequence: CASSQVIGTGVLGTEAFF. V usage is TRBV3-1 (or the pseudogene TRBV3-2) and J usage is TRBJ1-1; TRBD1 aligns across 10 bases. V lost 1 base and J lost 5; bases outside the gene matches: 13. CDR3 size: 18 residues. Looked up from germline, CDR1 is LGHDT and CDR2 is YNNKEL (reference sequence).